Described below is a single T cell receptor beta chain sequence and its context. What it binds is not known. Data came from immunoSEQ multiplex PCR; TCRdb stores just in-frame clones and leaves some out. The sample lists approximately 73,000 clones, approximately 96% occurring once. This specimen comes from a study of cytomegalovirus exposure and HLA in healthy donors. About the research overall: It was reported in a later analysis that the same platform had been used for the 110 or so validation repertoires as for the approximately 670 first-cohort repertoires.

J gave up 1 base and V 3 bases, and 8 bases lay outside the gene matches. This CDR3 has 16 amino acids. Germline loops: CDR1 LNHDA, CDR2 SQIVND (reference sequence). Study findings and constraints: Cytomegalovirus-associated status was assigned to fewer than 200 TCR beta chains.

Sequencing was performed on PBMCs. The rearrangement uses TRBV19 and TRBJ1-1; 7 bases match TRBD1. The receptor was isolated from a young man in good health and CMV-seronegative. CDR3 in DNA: TGTGCCAGTAGTATCTCCCCGACAGGGAGGAACACTGAAGCTTTCTTT. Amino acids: CASSISPTGRNTEAFF.